One sample yielded the 8 T cell receptor beta chains listed below, sequenced in a study of blood T cell repertoires in COVID-19. Sequencing used immunoSEQ multiplex PCR; TCRdb keeps in-frame clones, though not all of them. In the table there are 300,000 to 400,000 clones, 85% of which are singletons. Sequencing used PBMCs or T cells enriched from blood (not recorded which). The receptors come from a woman between 25 and 40 years old who had been exposed to COVID-19.

Only a few counts were recorded for this clone. The junction departs from germline at one end; a sequencing error may be responsible. This chain connects TRBV11-2 to TRBJ2-1, with 9 bases identical to TRBD2. The CDR3 covers 15 residues. CDR1 and CDR2 (germline): SGHAT, FQNNGV. The CDR3: CASTLTSGSYNEQFF. For the CDR3, the DNA is TGTGCCAGCACCTTAACTAGCGGGTCCTACAATGAGCAGTTCTTC.

V and J are TRBV28 and TRBJ1-2; TRBD1 matches at 8 bases. The CDR3 runs 15 residues. The V gene end was trimmed by 4 bases and the J gene end by 3 bases; junction bases not matched to a gene: 7. CDR1 MDHEN and CDR2 SYDVKM come from the germline V gene. The CDR3 DNA sequence: TGTGCCAGCAGTTCTCCAGGGGGCGCGGACTATGGCTACACCTTC. Translation gives CASSSPGGADYGYTF.

The chain is built from TRBV27 and TRBJ1-4; perhaps TRBD1 as D (5 bases). This CDR3 is 13 amino acids long. CDR1 and CDR2 from the germline V gene are MNHEY and SMNVEV (reference sequence). Trimming shortened V by 4 bases and J by 5 bases, and 8 bases separated the two germline ends. The CDR3 bases are TGTGCCAGCAGTTCGAGACAGAATGAAAAACTGTTTTTT. Its translation is CASSSRQNEKLFF.

The chain is built from TRBV23-1 and TRBJ1-3; D is perhaps TRBD1 (6 bases). TRBV23-1 is classed as an ORF, of uncertain function. Trimming cost V 10 bases and J 5 bases, with 18 bases left between them. CDR3 length: 14 amino acids. In nucleotides, the CDR3 is TGCGCCACGGGGGGGCAGGGTAGTAGAAACACCATATATTTT. Residues: CATGGQGSRNTIYF.

The gene calls are TRBV28 and TRBJ2-5; 8 bases agree with TRBD1. The CDR3 is made up of 14 amino acids. With 3 bases clipped from V and 4 bases from J, the junction kept 4 bases outside the gene matches. Germline values: CDR1 MDHEN, CDR2 SYDVKM. CDR3 sequence reads: CASSLTGVRETQYF. CDR3 nucleotide sequence: TGTGCCAGCAGTTTGACAGGGGTAAGAGAGACCCAGTACTTC.

This chain connects TRBV2 to TRBJ1-2; 8 nucleotides agree with TRBD1. Germline assignment: CDR1 SNHLY and CDR2 FYNNEI. The V and J ends lost 4 bases and 9 bases, in that order; junction bases with no gene match: 10. The CDR3 consists of 14 residues. CDR3 sequence reads: CASSGQGQAERYTF. CDR3 sequence (DNA): TGTGCCAGCAGTGGACAGGGACAGGCGGAGCGCTACACCTTC.

The CDR3 is CASSSLSSSDEQFF. For the CDR3, the DNA is TGTGCCAGCAGCTCCCTTTCATCTAGCGATGAGCAGTTCTTC. This chain links TRBV7-3 with TRBJ2-1; maybe TRBD2 (6 bases). The CDR3 runs 14 residues. In germline, CDR1 is SGHTA, CDR2 FQGTGA. V lost 4 bases to trimming and J lost 8 bases, with 15 bases between them.

This clone was detected a few times. The J gene is TRBJ2-2, the V gene TRBV4-3; D ambiguous. Deletions cut 1 base from V and 4 bases from J, with 10 bases between. CDR1 is LGHNA and CDR2 is YSLEER in the germline V gene. This CDR3 has 15 residues. In DNA, the CDR3 is TGCGCCAGCAGCCAAGTCGAACTTCTCACCGGGGAGCTGTTTTTT. Its translation is CASSQVELLTGELFF.